This T cell receptor beta chain derives from a study of control samples from healthy donors and cancer patients. Here immunoSEQ multiplex PCR was the method, and the copy in TCRdb shows in-frame clones only, minus some. The repertoire has a few hundred thousand clones, 80% to 95% of them found once; the top ten carry just under 6.5%. Trimming took off 5 bases at V and 6 bases at J, with 4 bases between the two ends. Per the germline V gene, CDR1 is SGHTA and CDR2 is FQGNSA. The CDR3 consists of 10 residues. The receptor was derived from a man aged 40-55 years with head and neck cancer. Sequenced input: PBMCs. This chain uses TRBV7-2 with TRBJ1-2; D is ambiguous. CDR3 nucleotide sequence: TGTGCCAGCAGCGCTAATGGCTACACCTTC. Translating it yields CASSANGYTF.